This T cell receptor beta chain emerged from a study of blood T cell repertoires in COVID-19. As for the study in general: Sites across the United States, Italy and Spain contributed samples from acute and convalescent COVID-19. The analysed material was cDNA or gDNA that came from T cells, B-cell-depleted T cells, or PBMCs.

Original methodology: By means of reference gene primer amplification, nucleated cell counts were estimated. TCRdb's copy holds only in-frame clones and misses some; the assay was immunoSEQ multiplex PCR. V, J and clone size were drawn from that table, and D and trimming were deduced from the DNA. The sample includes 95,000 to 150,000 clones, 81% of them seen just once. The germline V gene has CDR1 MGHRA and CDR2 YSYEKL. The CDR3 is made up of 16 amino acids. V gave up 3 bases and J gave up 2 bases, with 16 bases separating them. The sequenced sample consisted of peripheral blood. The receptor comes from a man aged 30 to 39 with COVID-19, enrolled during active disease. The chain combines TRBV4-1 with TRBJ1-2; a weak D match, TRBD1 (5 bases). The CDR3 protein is CASSQVTGTPNYGYTF. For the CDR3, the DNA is TGCGCCAGCAGCCAGGTTACAGGAACCCCAAACTATGGCTACACCTTC.